This passage covers 27 T cell receptor beta chains from one sample sequenced in a study of OX40 agonist ivuxolimab in advanced cancers. Assay used: immunoSEQ multiplex PCR; TCRdb lists only in-frame clones, some missing. The data contain some 16,000 clones, 60% to 80% of them singletons. Specimen: CD4+ or CD8+ T cells sorted from blood, collected in a trial of the OX40 agonist ivuxolimab. Receptor source: an adult with an advanced solid tumor such as melanoma, head and neck, liver or kidney cancer.

The genes are TRBV5-1 and TRBJ2-1, with D possibly matching TRBD2 (6 bases). CDR3 length: 17 amino acids. Germline values: CDR1 SGHRS, CDR2 YFSETQ. The V gene lost 0 bases and the J gene lost 2 bases, with 15 bases spanning the gap. The CDR3 nucleotides read TGCGCCAGCAGCTTGGCCTTGGGACTGCTACCCTACAATGAGCAGTTCTTC. This translates into CASSLALGLLPYNEQFF.

The V and J genes are TRBV7-9 and TRBJ2-7; D is unclear. From germline, CDR1 is SEHNR and CDR2 FQNEAQ (reference sequence). Trimming cost V 6 bases and J 6 bases, with 9 bases left between them. There are 11 residues in the CDR3. In DNA, the CDR3 is TGTGCCAGCAGGGAAATGGGCGAGCAGTACTTC. It translates to CASREMGEQYF.

The J gene is TRBJ2-1, the V gene TRBV5-6; 8 positions agree with TRBD1. Trimming at V came to 10 bases and at J to 0 bases, leaving 18 bases not matched to a gene. CDR1 and CDR2 from the germline V gene are SGHDT and YYEEEE. The CDR3 spans 18 residues. The CDR3 DNA reads as TGTGCCCCTGGGACATACCGGGACAGGAGGATCTCCTACAATGAGCAGTTCTTC. This encodes CAPGTYRDRRISYNEQFF.

The gene calls are TRBV28 and TRBJ2-7, with TRBD2 identical over 13 bases. Germline loops: CDR1 MDHEN, CDR2 SYDVKM. The trim removed 5 bases at V and 5 bases at J, leaving 9 bases unmatched. The CDR3 totals 16 residues. CDR3 sequence reads: CASSEASGTSGNEQYF. DNA of the CDR3: TGTGCCAGCAGTGAGGCCTCCGGGACTAGCGGGAACGAGCAGTACTTC. Complete variable domain (other parts from reference TRBV28 and TRBJ2-7): DVKVTQSSRYLVKRTGEKVFLECVQDMDHENMFWYRQDPGLGLRLIYFSYDVKMKEKGDIPEGYSVSREKKERFSLILESASTNQTSMYLCASSEASGTSGNEQYFGPGTRLTVT.

The chain is built from TRBV2 and TRBJ1-1; D unclear. Trimming took 1 base from V and 4 from J, leaving 7 bases between them. Looked up from germline, CDR1 is SNHLY and CDR2 is FYNNEI. The CDR3 runs 13 residues. The DNA for the CDR3 is TGTGCCAGCAGTGAAGACAGTTCCACTGAAGCTTTCTTT. It is translated as CASSEDSSTEAFF. Full variable domain (remainder filled in from reference TRBV2 and TRBJ1-1): EPEVTQTPSHQVTQMGQEVILRCVPISNHLYFYWYRQILGQKVEFLVSFYNNEISEKSEIFDDQFSVERPDGSNFTLKIRSTKLEDSAMYFCASSEDSSTEAFFGQGTRLTVV.

The gene calls are TRBV7-3 and TRBJ2-3, with D tentatively TRBD1 (5 bases). Germline CDR1 is SGHTA and CDR2 is FQGTGA. The CDR3 sequence is 15 residues long. V dropped 5 bases and J dropped 3 bases, with 15 bases sitting between them. DNA of the CDR3: TGTGCCAGCAGCCCAGGGTTATTAACTACAGATACGCAGTATTTT. This sequence encodes CASSPGLLTTDTQYF.

This chain links TRBV19 with TRBJ1-5, with D maybe TRBD1 (5 bases). Between the trimmed V and J ends, which lost 5 bases and 0 bases, there was a span of 8 bases. CDR1 is LNHDA, CDR2 SQIVND, per germline (reference sequence). The CDR3 is 14 amino acids. CDR3 loop: CASSSGGSNQPQHF. The CDR3 DNA follows: TGTGCCAGTAGTTCGGGGGGTAGCAATCAGCCCCAGCATTTT.

This clone has a count of ten or more. This rearrangement joins TRBV19 to TRBJ2-7; 7 nucleotides align to TRBD1. In germline, CDR1 is LNHDA, CDR2 SQIVND (reference sequence). CDR3 length: 13 residues. The junction had 3 bases not matched to a gene; V was cut back by 5 bases and J by 2 bases. Written as DNA, the CDR3 is TGTGCCAGTAGTCCAGGGACAGCCTACGAGCAGTACTTC. Encoded protein: CASSPGTAYEQYF. Full variable domain (remainder filled in from reference TRBV19 and TRBJ2-7): DGGITQSPKYLFRKEGQNVTLSCEQNLNHDAMYWYRQDPGQGLRLIYYSQIVNDFQKGDIAEGYSVSREKKESFPLTVTSAQKNPTAFYLCASSPGTAYEQYFGPGTRLTVT.

This chain connects TRBV19 to TRBJ2-1; TRBD2 aligns across 9 bases. CDR1 is LNHDA and CDR2 is SQIVND in the germline V gene (reference sequence). Trimming at V came to 3 bases and at J to 6 bases, leaving 9 bases not matched to a gene. The CDR3 is 16 residues long. CDR3 bases: TGTGCCAGTAGTATTTTGTATGGGACTAGCTCCAATGAGCAGTTCTTC. It is translated as CASSILYGTSSNEQFF.

This chain connects TRBV11-2 to TRBJ2-3; D perhaps matches TRBD2 (5 bases). The CDR3 is 15 residues long. In germline, CDR1 is SGHAT, CDR2 FQNNGV. Trimming removed 5 bases from V and 4 bases from J, with 16 bases in between. The CDR3, as DNA: TGTGCCAGCAGCCGCCCGAGCGGCACTGCAGATACGCAGTATTTT. This codes for CASSRPSGTADTQYF.

The CDR3 loop is CASSQRDGYEQYF. In DNA form, the CDR3 reads TGTGCCAGCAGCCAACGGGACGGGTACGAGCAGTACTTC. The V call is TRBV21-1, the J call TRBJ2-7. TRBV21-1 is a pseudogene segment. The CDR3 runs 13 residues.

CDR3 bases: TGTGCCAGCAGCTTAAGGGTCAACGAGCAGTACTTC. Encoded protein: CASSLRVNEQYF. J is TRBJ2-7 and V is TRBV7-8; D ambiguous. Trimming removed 2 bases at V and 5 bases at J, with 7 bases between. The CDR3 spans 12 residues. The germline gives CDR1 SGHVS, CDR2 FQNEAQ.

The V call is TRBV7-9, the J call TRBJ2-7; D is possibly TRBD1 (6 bases). Germline-derived CDR1 and CDR2 are SEHNR and FQNEAQ (reference sequence). With 7 bases removed from V and 5 bases from J, the gap between germline ends came to 15 bases. There are 13 residues in the CDR3. The CDR3 region is CASTHSRGDEQYF. As DNA, the CDR3 is TGTGCCAGCACCCATTCCAGGGGCGACGAGCAGTACTTC.

V is TRBV7-2 and J is TRBJ2-7, with 7 bases identical to TRBD2. Germline loops: CDR1 SGHTA, CDR2 FQGNSA. V lost 2 bases to trimming and J lost 2 bases; unmatched junction nucleotides: 3. The CDR3 is made up of 14 amino acids. The CDR3 DNA follows: TGTGCCAGCAGCTTACCGGCGGGAGCCTACGAGCAGTACTTC. Translation gives CASSLPAGAYEQYF.

The genes are TRBV7-9 and TRBJ2-1; 9 nucleotides line up with TRBD1. In germline, CDR1 is SEHNR, CDR2 FQNEAQ (reference sequence). J gave up 5 bases and V 4 bases, and 3 bases lay outside the gene matches. This CDR3 is built from 14 residues. The CDR3 DNA reads TGTGCCAGCAGCTCCGGGACAGGGCACAATGAGCAGTTCTTC. It codes for CASSSGTGHNEQFF.

The V and J genes are TRBV10-3 and TRBJ2-3; 13 nucleotides agree with TRBD2. This CDR3 region has 14 residues. Per germline, CDR1 ENHRY and CDR2 SYGVKD. J lost 3 bases, V lost 9 bases, and 3 bases had no gene match. The CDR3 region is CAMTSGRLTDTQYF. The CDR3 DNA follows: TGTGCCATGACTAGCGGGAGGTTGACAGATACGCAGTATTTT.

A single count supports this clone. This chain links TRBV15 with TRBJ2-5; 13 bases fit TRBD2. V shed 2 bases and J 5 bases; nucleotides not matched to a gene: 17. This CDR3 is built from 20 residues. The V gene's germline CDR1 is LNHNV and CDR2 YYDKDF (reference sequence). The CDR3 DNA sequence: TGTGCCACCAGCAGATCAAACGGACTAGCGGGAGTGGTTTTGGTGGAGACCCAGTACTTC. This codes for CATSRSNGLAGVVLVETQYF. Using reference TRBV15 and TRBJ2-5 for the parts outside the CDR3, the full variable domain is DAMVIQNPRYQVTQFGKPVTLSCSQTLNHNVMYWYQQKSSQAPKLLFHYYDKDFNNEADTPDNFQSRRPNTSFCFLDIRSPGLGDTAMYLCATSRSNGLAGVVLVETQYFGPGTRLLVL.

The chain links TRBV10-3 to TRBJ2-7; no clear D gene. V was shortened by 10 bases and J by 2 bases, with 9 bases between the two germline ends. Germline values: CDR1 ENHRY, CDR2 SYGVKD. This CDR3 comprises 11 residues. In DNA form, the CDR3 reads TGTGCCACTCTAGATGCCTACGAGCAGTACTTC. This codes for CATLDAYEQYF.

The genes are TRBV5-1 and TRBJ2-2; TRBD1 is a possible D gene (5 bases). The CDR3 extends over 16 amino acids. Trimming removed 0 bases at V and 0 bases at J, with 9 bases between. CDR1 and CDR2 (germline): SGHRS, YFSETQ. Written as DNA, the CDR3 is TGCGCCAGCAGCTTGGTGCCGACAGCGAACACCGGGGAGCTGTTTTTT. Its protein is CASSLVPTANTGELFF.

CDR3 sequence: CASSFEGAYGYTF. The CDR3 DNA follows: TGCGCCAGCAGCTTTGAAGGGGCCTATGGCTACACCTTC. The V call is TRBV5-1, the J call TRBJ1-2; TRBD1 is a possible D gene (5 bases). The V end lost 2 bases, the J end lost 4 bases, and 9 bases lay between the germline ends. Per the germline V gene, CDR1 is SGHRS and CDR2 is YFSETQ. The CDR3 spans 13 residues.

CDR3 region: CSTASENTGELFF. CDR3 DNA: TGTAGTACGGCTAGCGAGAACACCGGGGAGCTGTTTTTT. The V and J genes are TRBV28 and TRBJ2-2; TRBD2 might be the D (6 bases). CDR1 and CDR2 from the germline V gene are MDHEN and SYDVKM. The CDR3 is 13 residues long.

The chain couples TRBV29-1 to TRBJ1-2; D remains unclear. Germline CDR1 reads SQVTM; CDR2 reads ANQGSEA. Trimming left V 3 bases short and J 5 bases short, with 13 bases between. This CDR3 is 13 amino acids long. CDR3 coding DNA: TGCAGCGTTGAGTATTTGGATGAATATGGCTACACCTTC. This gives the protein CSVEYLDEYGYTF.

V and J are TRBV2 and TRBJ2-3; D unresolved. Germline V lookup: CDR1 SNHLY, CDR2 FYNNEI. V was cut by 5 bases and J by 2 bases, with 14 bases left in between. The CDR3 covers 15 residues. The CDR3 nucleotides are TGTGCCAGCAGTAGTTCCCTTATTCACACAGATACGCAGTATTTT. Translating gives CASSSSLIHTDTQYF.

V and J are TRBV11-3 and TRBJ2-7; 11 bases align to TRBD2. The CDR3 has 19 residues. The germline V gene encodes CDR1 SGHNT and CDR2 YENEEA. V shed 5 bases and J 5 bases; nucleotides not matched to a gene: 20. The DNA for the CDR3 is TGTGCCAGCAGCCCCGTCGGGGGAACTAGCGGGAGCACGTCGGACGAGCAGTACTTC. Translation gives CASSPVGGTSGSTSDEQYF.

This clone has a handful of counts. The V call is TRBV19, the J call TRBJ2-1; TRBD1 matches 7 bases. Losses at the gene ends were 6 bases for V and 6 bases for J; bases not matched to a gene: 8. CDR1 is LNHDA and CDR2 is SQIVND in the germline V gene (reference sequence). CDR3 length: 14 amino acids. The CDR3 nucleotides read TGTGCCAGTAGCCTACAGGGGAGAGGCAATGAGCAGTTCTTC. Amino acid sequence: CASSLQGRGNEQFF.

This CDR3 reads CASSQGIGTQYF. The CDR3 region has the DNA TGTGCCAGCAGTCAGGGGATTGGGACCCAGTACTTC. The rearrangement links TRBV6-5 to TRBJ2-5; possibly TRBD1 for D (6 bases). The V end lost 5 bases, the J end lost 7 bases, and 11 bases lay between the germline ends. This CDR3 is 12 amino acids long. Germline V lookup: CDR1 MNHEY, CDR2 SVGAGI.

The chain is built from TRBV27 and TRBJ2-7, with D perhaps matching TRBD2 (6 bases). Germline V gene data show CDR1 as MNHEY and CDR2 as SMNVEV (reference sequence). The CDR3 sequence is 15 residues long. V was pared by 3 bases and J by 0 bases, with 12 bases between. The CDR3 region has the DNA TGTGCCAGCAGTTTTAGCGGAACGAGCTCCTACGAGCAGTACTTC. Its protein product is CASSFSGTSSYEQYF.